The T cell receptor beta chain described here comes from a study of lymphopenia after photon versus proton radiotherapy. TCRdb keeps only in-frame clones here, not all; method: immunoSEQ multiplex PCR. The sample has 70,000 or so clones, around 93% seen once; the top ten hold 2% to 2.5%. Note on this clone: Its antigen is as yet unknown.

Broader study findings: After the lymphocyte nadir, photon-treated repertoires showed oligoclonal expansion, especially of CD8+ Temra cells.

V lost 6 bases and J lost 8; bases outside the gene matches: 24. The CDR3 sequence is 18 residues long. Germline CDR1 and CDR2: KGHSH and LQKENI. This sample comprised peripheral blood, obtained from a patient treated with photon-based radiotherapy. The chain recombines TRBV18 with TRBJ1-2, with 7 bases matching TRBD1. This clonotype was obtained from a woman aged 40 to 49 with cholangiocarcinoma. The CDR3 protein is CASSNRAHPGTEASGYTF. The CDR3 DNA reads as TGTGCCAGCTCGAACAGAGCCCATCCCGGGACAGAGGCTTCCGGCTACACCTTC.